Below are 26 T cell receptor beta chains sequenced from a single sample in a study of blood T cell repertoires in COVID-19. Clones were sequenced by immunoSEQ multiplex PCR, and TCRdb holds only the in-frame ones, with some missing. There are approximately 100,000 clones in the sample; about 87% occur only once, and around 1.1% lies in the top ten. The source material was peripheral blood. The receptors derive from a human donor in a cohort sampled during active COVID-19.

The CDR3 loop is CASTRDSNEKLFF. The CDR3 DNA follows: TGTGCCAGCACTAGGGACAGTAATGAAAAACTGTTTTTT. The gene calls are TRBV2 and TRBJ1-4; 7 nucleotides align to TRBD1. The CDR3 consists of 13 residues. Germline CDR1 SNHLY, CDR2 FYNNEI. V shed 7 bases and J 4 bases; nucleotides not matched to a gene: 3.

The chain couples TRBV4-3 to TRBJ2-3; D might be TRBD2 (5 bases). V was cut by 0 bases and J by 1 base, with 14 bases left in between. Germline lookup yields CDR1 LGHNA and CDR2 YSLEER. CDR3 size: 17 residues. As DNA, the CDR3 is TGCGCCAGCAGCCAAGATGGCGACTTGAGGGGCACAGATACGCAGTATTTT. As protein: CASSQDGDLRGTDTQYF.

The chain joins TRBV6-1 to TRBJ1-2; 8 bases align to TRBD1. Germline V gives CDR1 MNHNS, CDR2 SASEGT. The junction had 2 bases not matched to a gene; V was cut back by 3 bases and J by 2 bases. There are 14 residues in the CDR3. CDR3 region: CASSDRGRNYGYTF. DNA for the CDR3: TGTGCCAGCAGTGACAGGGGGCGAAACTATGGCTACACCTTC.

The chain carries TRBV3-1 (or the pseudogene TRBV3-2) and TRBJ2-7; a weak D match, TRBD2 (6 bases). V lost 3 bases and J lost 1, with 10 bases in between. Germline CDR1 reads LGHDT; CDR2 reads YNNKEL (reference sequence). The CDR3 runs to 14 residues. In DNA form, the CDR3 reads TGTGCCAGCAGCCACGCTAGCGTTTCCTACGAGCAGTACTTC. The encoded protein is CASSHASVSYEQYF.

The chain recombines TRBV6-5 with TRBJ1-5; no firm D call. The V gene lost 5 bases and the J gene lost 2 bases, with 10 bases spanning the gap. This CDR3 is built from 14 residues. CDR1 and CDR2 (germline): MNHEY, SVGAGI. The CDR3 region has the DNA TGTGCCAGCAGTACCCACTCCGGCAATCAGCCCCAGCATTTT. As protein: CASSTHSGNQPQHF.

This clone has only one observation. This chain links TRBV5-5 with TRBJ2-3; D gene uncertain. Germline lookup yields CDR1 SGHKS and CDR2 YYEKEE (reference sequence). The CDR3 contains 13 residues. V was trimmed by 2 bases and J by 3 bases, leaving 7 bases between them. The DNA for the CDR3 is TGTGCCAGCAGCTTCGGTTGGACAGATACGCAGTATTTT. The encoded protein is CASSFGWTDTQYF.

The chain couples TRBV10-2 to TRBJ1-5; a weak D match, TRBD1 (5 bases). V was trimmed by 5 bases and J by 6 bases, leaving 11 bases between them. The germline V gene has CDR1 WSHSY and CDR2 SAAADI. CDR3 length: 13 residues. The CDR3 sequence: CASSRTRGQPQHF. Written as DNA, the CDR3 is TGCGCCAGCAGTCGGACAAGGGGTCAGCCCCAGCATTTT.

The chain joins TRBV2 to TRBJ1-4, with D unclear. From germline, CDR1 is SNHLY and CDR2 FYNNEI. V dropped 2 bases and J dropped 8 bases, with 3 bases sitting between them. The CDR3 totals 11 residues. The CDR3 here is CASSEQEKLFF. The DNA of the CDR3 is TGTGCCAGCAGTGAACAGGAAAAACTGTTTTTT.

The J gene is TRBJ1-1, the V gene TRBV7-3; 7 nucleotides align to TRBD1. Germline-derived CDR1 and CDR2 are SGHTA and FQGTGA. With V trimmed by 5 bases and J by 1 base, 13 bases remained unmatched. CDR3 length: 17 amino acids. CDR3 protein: CASSKAAGGGRNTEAFF. The CDR3 DNA is TGTGCCAGCAGCAAAGCCGCAGGGGGTGGGAGGAACACTGAAGCTTTCTTT.

The rearrangement links TRBV7-2 to TRBJ2-3; the match to TRBD2 covers 8 bases. This CDR3 is 14 amino acids long. V gave up 5 bases and J gave up 1 base; unmatched junction bases: 2. Germline CDR1 reads SGHTA; CDR2 reads FQGNSA. The CDR3 sequence: CASSGSGGTDTQYF. DNA of the CDR3: TGTGCCAGCAGCGGTAGCGGGGGCACAGATACGCAGTATTTT. Drawing the rest from reference TRBV7-2 and TRBJ2-3, the complete variable domain is GAGVSQSPSNKVTEKGKDVELRCDPISGHTALYWYRQSLGQGLEFLIYFQGNSAPDKSGLPSDRFSAERTGGSVSTLTIQRTQQEDSAVYLCASSGSGGTDTQYFGPGTRLTVL.

Only one count was recorded for this clone. This chain joins TRBV18 and TRBJ2-1, with 8 bases lining up with TRBD2. The CDR3 has 15 residues. V shed 2 bases, J shed 4 bases, and the junction held 4 bases outside the gene matches. The V gene's germline CDR1 is KGHSH and CDR2 LQKENI. The CDR3 reads CASSPTSGTYNEQFF. CDR3 in DNA: TGTGCCAGCTCACCAACTAGCGGAACATACAATGAGCAGTTCTTC.

The chain joins TRBV7-9 to TRBJ1-4, with TRBD1 as a possible D gene (5 bases). The CDR3 covers 15 residues. Deletions cut 3 bases from V and 4 bases from J, with 12 bases between. CDR1 is SEHNR and CDR2 is FQNEAQ in the germline V gene (reference sequence). The CDR3 spells CASSFQGNYNEKLFF. In nucleotides, the CDR3 is TGTGCCAGCAGCTTCCAGGGAAATTATAATGAAAAACTGTTTTTT.

This clone has just a few counts. This chain connects TRBV6-5 to TRBJ2-1; weak D call: TRBD1 (5 bases). V was cut by 6 bases and J by 12 bases, with 21 bases left in between. Germline CDR1 MNHEY, CDR2 SVGAGI. The CDR3 has 14 amino acids. DNA for the CDR3: TGTGCCAGCAGCCCCCTCCCACAGGCCCAAGGGCAGTTCTTC. Its protein is CASSPLPQAQGQFF.

This clone was seen only once. V is TRBV9 and J is TRBJ1-1; D is ambiguous. Germline CDR1 is SGDLS and CDR2 is YYNGEE. The V and J ends lost 0 bases and 2 bases respectively, with 11 bases between them. This CDR3 spans 15 amino acids. The CDR3 reads CASSVAEDLNTEAFF. The CDR3 bases are TGTGCCAGCAGCGTAGCGGAGGATCTTAACACTGAAGCTTTCTTT. Supplemented by reference TRBV9 and TRBJ1-1, the full variable domain reads DSGVTQTPKHLITATGQRVTLRCSPRSGDLSVYWYQQSLDQGLQFLIQYYNGEERAKGNILERFSAQQFPDLHSELNLSSLELGDSALYFCASSVAEDLNTEAFFGQGTRLTVV.

The chain couples TRBV7-2 to TRBJ2-7; 8 bases are shared with TRBD1. Germline loops: CDR1 SGHTA, CDR2 FQGNSA. Trimming removed 10 bases from V and 3 bases from J; junction bases left unmatched: 14. The CDR3 extends over 15 amino acids. The CDR3 DNA reads as TGTGCCAACCTAACTAAGGACAGGGTCCTCTACGAGCAGTACTTC. This translates into CANLTKDRVLYEQYF.

V and J are TRBV6-5 and TRBJ2-1; 8 bases line up with TRBD2. The germline V gene encodes CDR1 MNHEY and CDR2 SVGAGI. The V segment lost 7 bases and the J segment 8 bases; nucleotides outside the gene matches: 10. CDR3 length equals 14 residues. CDR3 in DNA: TGTGCCAGCACCCCGGGACTAGTCACCCATGAGCAGTTCTTC. Protein: CASTPGLVTHEQFF.

CDR3 amino acids: CASSSGTGGMGTAFF. The CDR3 coding sequence is TGTGCCAGCAGCTCGGGGACAGGGGGCATGGGAACAGCTTTCTTT. This chain connects TRBV7-9 to TRBJ1-1; 12 bases line up with TRBD1. J gave up 10 bases and V 4 bases, and 10 bases lay outside the gene matches. Germline lookup yields CDR1 SEHNR and CDR2 FQNEAQ (reference sequence). The CDR3 has 15 amino acids. The full variable domain, completed using reference TRBV7-9 and TRBJ1-1, is DTGVSQNPRHKITKRGQNVTFRCDPISEHNRLYWYRQTLGQGPEFLTYFQNEAQLEKSRLLSDRFSAERPKGSFSTLEIQRTEQGDSAMYLCASSSGTGGMGTAFFGQGTRLTVV.

This CDR3 reads CASSLGQRHQETQYF. The CDR3 nucleotides read TGTGCCAGCAGCCTGGGACAGAGGCATCAAGAGACCCAGTACTTC. The chain uses TRBV9 and TRBJ2-5; 7 nucleotides match TRBD1. Losses at the gene ends were 4 bases for V and 2 bases for J; bases not matched to a gene: 8. The CDR3 contains 15 residues. Germline V gives CDR1 SGDLS, CDR2 YYNGEE.

The chain has TRBV7-2 and TRBJ2-4; 12 bases map to TRBD2. CDR3 length: 18 amino acids. The germline CDR1 and CDR2 sequences are SGHTA and FQGNSA. V lost 1 base to trimming and J lost 0 bases; unmatched junction nucleotides: 4. The CDR3 DNA is TGTGCCAGCAGCTTAGAACTAGCGGGAGGTCTAGCCAAAAACATTCAGTACTTC. Encoded protein: CASSLELAGGLAKNIQYF.

A single count supports this clone. The rearrangement joins TRBV7-8 to TRBJ2-2; D remains unclear. This CDR3 region has 14 residues. The V gene lost 7 bases and the J gene lost 6 bases, with 15 bases spanning the gap. Germline assignment: CDR1 SGHVS and CDR2 FQNEAQ. CDR3 region: CASNAASWPGELFF. In DNA form, the CDR3 reads TGTGCCAGCAATGCTGCCTCCTGGCCCGGGGAGCTGTTTTTT.

The chain recombines TRBV5-1 with TRBJ1-4; 8 bases map to TRBD1. V lost 6 bases to trimming and J lost 8 bases; unmatched junction nucleotides: 12. This CDR3 contains 15 residues. The germline gives CDR1 SGHRS, CDR2 YFSETQ. This CDR3 reads CASTSTGGSLEKLFF. The CDR3 DNA is TGCGCCAGCACCAGTACAGGGGGGAGTTTGGAAAAACTGTTTTTT. The full variable domain, its missing parts supplied by reference TRBV5-1 and TRBJ1-4, is KAGVTQTPRYLIKTRGQQVTLSCSPISGHRSVSWYQQTPGQGLQFLFEYFSETQRNKGNFPGRFSGRQFSNSRSEMNVSTLELGDSALYLCASTSTGGSLEKLFFGSGTQLSVL.

The gene calls are TRBV24-1 and TRBJ2-5; 10 bases fit TRBD1. CDR1 is KGHDR, CDR2 SFDVKD, per germline. Unmatched junction bases numbered 8, after V lost 5 bases and J lost 6 bases. This CDR3 is 15 amino acids long. CDR3 coding DNA: TGTGCCACCAGTGGTCGGGACAGGGGAGGACAGACCCAGTACTTC. Its protein is CATSGRDRGGQTQYF.

The chain uses TRBV10-3 and TRBJ2-2, with no clear D. The CDR3 has 15 amino acids. The germline V and J ends were trimmed by 2 bases and 4 bases, with 11 bases remaining between them. Per the germline V gene, CDR1 is ENHRY and CDR2 is SYGVKD. The CDR3, as DNA: TGTGCCATCAGTGAGACTCCCATGTCCACCGGGGAGCTGTTTTTT. Encoded protein: CAISETPMSTGELFF.

The J gene is TRBJ2-5, the V gene TRBV6-2 or TRBV6-3; 7 bases are shared with TRBD1. Germline values: CDR1 MNHEY, CDR2 SVGEGT. The CDR3 sequence is 17 residues long. The V segment lost 2 bases and the J segment 2 bases; nucleotides outside the gene matches: 11. CDR3 protein: CASSYTIRQGMQETQYF. CDR3 coding DNA: TGTGCCAGCAGTTACACCATCCGACAGGGAATGCAAGAGACCCAGTACTTC.

The V call is TRBV4-1, the J call TRBJ2-1; 13 bases match TRBD2. Germline V gene data show CDR1 as MGHRA and CDR2 as YSYEKL. The CDR3 sequence is 15 residues long. V lost 3 bases and J lost 10; bases outside the gene matches: 6. As DNA, the CDR3 is TGCGCCAGCAGCCATAGTCGGACTAGCGGGAGCGAGCAGTTCTTC. It specifies CASSHSRTSGSEQFF.

The chain combines TRBV27 with TRBJ1-1; 10 nucleotides match TRBD1. The germline gives CDR1 MNHEY, CDR2 SMNVEV (reference sequence). The CDR3 contains 14 residues. Trimming at V came to 5 bases and at J to 1 base, leaving 1 base not matched to a gene. DNA for the CDR3: TGTGCCAGCAGTAGGACAGGGGGGAACACTGAAGCTTTCTTT. The encoded protein is CASSRTGGNTEAFF.